A selection of T cell receptor beta chains follows, all from one sample in a study of T cell responses to AZD1222 COVID-19 vaccine. The method was immunoSEQ multiplex PCR; TCRdb's version includes in-frame clones alone and lacks a portion of them. The table lists 90,000 to 120,000 clones, around 91% of them singletons. The specimen comprised peripheral blood, sampled on day 0 of AZD1222 vaccination. These TCRs come from an adult in good health. Each CDR3 is given with its conserved first and last residue. A D gene is named only where the DNA matches it firmly. For some rows the clone size is stated as once, few or many, or as a class when expanded; others skip it.

size	V	J	D	CDR3	DNA
NA	TRBV15	TRBJ1-5	NA	CATSSGGANQPQHF	TGTGCCACCAGCAGTGGGGGGGCGAATCAGCCCCAGCATTTT
NA	TRBV19	TRBJ1-6	TRBD1	CASSPRTGDSPLHF	TGTGCCAGTAGTCCTCGGACAGGGGACTCACCCCTCCACTTT
once	TRBV7-9	TRBJ1-1	TRBD1	CASSSRGRGTEAFF	TGTGCCAGCAGCTCCAGGGGGCGGGGCACTGAAGCTTTCTTT
NA	TRBV5-1	TRBJ2-4	NA	CASSFETGGGKNIQYF	TGCGCCAGCAGCTTCGAGACAGGCGGCGGCAAAAACATTCAGTACTTC
NA	TRBV20-1	TRBJ2-7	NA	CSASYVGKSFYEQYF	TGCAGTGCTAGTTACGTGGGCAAAAGCTTCTACGAGCAGTACTTC
once	TRBV5-3	TRBJ2-5	TRBD2	CARSLLGGASGRPEYF	TGTGCCAGAAGCTTGCTTGGGGGAGCTAGCGGGCGGCCAGAGTACTTC
NA	TRBV4-1	TRBJ2-5	TRBD2	CASSLLAGGQETQYF	TGCGCCAGCAGTTTGCTAGCGGGGGGCCAGGAGACCCAGTACTTC
NA	TRBV7-9	TRBJ1-5	NA	CASSPTGLGNQPQHF	TGTGCCAGCAGCCCAACAGGGTTGGGCAATCAGCCCCAGCATTTT
NA	TRBV10-3	TRBJ2-5	NA	CAIGDAIGPSLQETQYF	TGTGCCATCGGCGACGCTATTGGGCCATCCTTACAAGAGACCCAGTACTTC
few	TRBV6-5	TRBJ2-5	NA	CASSFSQGLGETQYF	TGTGCCAGCAGTTTCTCACAGGGTCTCGGGGAGACCCAGTACTTC
NA	TRBV2	TRBJ1-5	TRBD1	CASDKGQSGNQPQHF	TGTGCCAGCGACAAGGGACAGAGTGGAAATCAGCCCCAGCATTTT
NA	TRBV5-1	TRBJ1-4	NA	CASRRDTATNEKLFF	TGCGCCAGCAGACGAGACACCGCAACTAATGAAAAACTGTTTTTT
NA	TRBV6-1	TRBJ1-6	NA	CASSEENSPLHF	TGTGCCAGCAGTGAAGAGAATTCACCCCTCCACTTT
NA	TRBV10-3	TRBJ2-3	TRBD1	CAITPGQGGGDTQYF	TGTGCCATCACTCCGGGACAGGGGGGTGGAGATACGCAGTATTTT
NA	TRBV18	TRBJ1-2	TRBD1	CASSPPDRTGWYGYTF	TGTGCCAGCTCACCACCGGATAGGACAGGGTGGTATGGCTACACCTTC
once	TRBV5-1	TRBJ2-3	TRBD1	CASSLGRGQSTDTQYF	TGCGCCAGCAGCTTGGGAAGGGGGCAAAGCACAGATACGCAGTATTTT
NA	TRBV6-4	TRBJ2-2	TRBD1	CASSGQDTGELFF	TGTGCCAGCTCGGGACAGGACACCGGGGAGCTGTTTTTT
NA	TRBV2	TRBJ1-1	NA	CASTGVNTEAFF	TGTGCCAGCACGGGGGTGAACACTGAAGCTTTCTTT
NA	TRBV29-1	TRBJ1-1	TRBD1	CSLDRGHGNTEAFF	TGCAGCCTAGACAGGGGGCATGGAAACACTGAAGCTTTCTTT
NA	TRBV21-1	TRBJ1-5	NA	CASSKGSGAPSNQPQHF	TGTGCCAGCAGCAAAGGGTCAGGGGCCCCAAGCAATCAGCCCCAGCATTTT
NA	TRBV27	TRBJ2-3	TRBD2	CASSKWGGFTDTQYF	TGTGCCAGCAGTAAGTGGGGGGGGTTCACAGATACGCAGTATTTT
NA	TRBV2	TRBJ1-6	NA	CASRRRGRDSPLHF	TGTGCCAGCAGGAGGAGAGGGCGAGATTCACCCCTCCACTTT
NA	TRBV3-1/TRBV3-2	TRBJ2-4	NA	CASSQTGLAKNIQYF	TGTGCCAGCAGCCAAACAGGGTTAGCCAAAAACATTCAGTACTTC
NA	TRBV27	TRBJ2-3	TRBD2	CASSLSGSRNTQYF	TGTGCCAGCAGTTTAAGCGGGAGTAGGAATACGCAGTATTTT
NA	TRBV12-3/TRBV12-4	TRBJ1-1	TRBD1	CASRGQVNTEAFF	TGTGCCAGCAGAGGACAGGTGAACACTGAAGCTTTCTTT
NA	TRBV28	TRBJ2-3	TRBD1	CASRRDRGQGDTQYF	TGTGCCAGCAGGAGGGACAGGGGGCAGGGAGATACGCAGTATTTT
NA	TRBV4-1	TRBJ1-5	NA	CASSHGPDGGNQPQHF	TGCGCCAGCAGCCATGGTCCGGACGGCGGAAATCAGCCCCAGCATTTT
NA	TRBV4-1	TRBJ1-1	NA	CASSRRRAEVNTEAFF	TGCGCCAGCAGCCGTCGAAGGGCAGAGGTGAACACTGAAGCTTTCTTT
NA	TRBV19	TRBJ1-2	NA	CASSIWAQDGYTF	TGTGCCAGTAGTATCTGGGCACAGGATGGCTACACCTTC
once	TRBV27	TRBJ2-7	NA	CASSFKGDGSYEQYF	TGTGCCAGCAGTTTTAAGGGGGACGGGTCTTACGAGCAGTACTTC
NA	TRBV5-4	TRBJ2-5	TRBD2	CASSNPGLQQETQYF	TGTGCCAGCAGCAATCCGGGACTACAACAAGAGACCCAGTACTTC
NA	TRBV2	TRBJ2-7	NA	CASSGDEGEQYF	TGTGCCAGCAGTGGGGATGAGGGGGAGCAGTACTTC
NA	TRBV29-1	TRBJ2-3	NA	CSVARIGSTDTQYF	TGCAGCGTTGCCAGGATCGGTAGCACAGATACGCAGTATTTT
NA	TRBV27	TRBJ2-1	NA	CASSSEISYNEQFF	TGTGCCAGCAGTTCGGAGATTTCCTACAATGAGCAGTTCTTC
NA	TRBV10-3	TRBJ1-1	NA	CATEMGTEAFF	TGTGCCACTGAGATGGGAACTGAAGCTTTCTTT
NA	TRBV9	TRBJ1-6	TRBD1	CASSEDRTNSPLHF	TGTGCCAGCAGCGAGGACAGGACTAATTCACCCCTCCACTTT
NA	TRBV27	TRBJ2-1	TRBD1	CASSPSPGQGTNEQFF	TGTGCCAGCAGTCCATCCCCGGGACAGGGGACCAATGAGCAGTTCTTC
NA	TRBV18	TRBJ2-2	TRBD1	CASSPEDRGNTGELFF	TGTGCCAGCTCACCCGAAGACAGGGGAAACACCGGGGAGCTGTTTTTT
once	TRBV30	TRBJ1-6	NA	CAWSVLTEGSPLHF	TGTGCCTGGAGTGTCTTGACAGAGGGTTCACCCCTCCACTTT
NA	TRBV5-1	TRBJ2-2	TRBD2	CASSTKVAGNTGELFF	TGCGCCAGCAGCACAAAGGTAGCGGGAAACACCGGGGAGCTGTTTTTT
NA	TRBV6-5	TRBJ1-2	NA	CASQPYGYTF	TGTGCCTCTCAACCGTATGGCTACACCTTC